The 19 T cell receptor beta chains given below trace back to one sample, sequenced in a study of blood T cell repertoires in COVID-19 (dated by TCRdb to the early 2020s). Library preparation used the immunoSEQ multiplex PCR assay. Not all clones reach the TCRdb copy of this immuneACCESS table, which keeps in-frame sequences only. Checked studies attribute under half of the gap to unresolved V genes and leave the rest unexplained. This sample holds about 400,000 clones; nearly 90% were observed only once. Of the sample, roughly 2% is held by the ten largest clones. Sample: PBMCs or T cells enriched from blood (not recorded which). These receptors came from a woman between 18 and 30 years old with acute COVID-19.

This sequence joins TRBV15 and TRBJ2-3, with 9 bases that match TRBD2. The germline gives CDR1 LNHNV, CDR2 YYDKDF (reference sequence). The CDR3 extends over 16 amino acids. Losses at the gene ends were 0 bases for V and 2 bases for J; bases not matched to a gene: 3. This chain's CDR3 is CATSREASGNTDTQYF. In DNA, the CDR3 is TGTGCCACCAGCAGAGAGGCTAGCGGGAACACAGATACGCAGTATTTT. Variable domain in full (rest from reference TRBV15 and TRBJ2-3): DAMVIQNPRYQVTQFGKPVTLSCSQTLNHNVMYWYQQKSSQAPKLLFHYYDKDFNNEADTPDNFQSRRPNTSFCFLDIRSPGLGDTAMYLCATSREASGNTDTQYFGPGTRLTVL.

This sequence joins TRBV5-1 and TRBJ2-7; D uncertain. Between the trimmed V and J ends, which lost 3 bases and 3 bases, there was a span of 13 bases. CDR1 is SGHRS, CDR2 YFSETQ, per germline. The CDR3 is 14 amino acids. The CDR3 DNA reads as TGCGCCAGCAGCTCCTTTGCAGTTGGCTACGAGCAGTACTTC. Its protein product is CASSSFAVGYEQYF.

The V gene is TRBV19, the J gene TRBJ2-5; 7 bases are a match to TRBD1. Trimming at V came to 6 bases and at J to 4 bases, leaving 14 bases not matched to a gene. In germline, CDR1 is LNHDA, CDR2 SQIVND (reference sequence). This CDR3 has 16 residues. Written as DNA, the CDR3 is TGTGCCAGTAGCGTTACCGGGACAGAGGGTCGAGAGACCCAGTACTTC. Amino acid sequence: CASSVTGTEGRETQYF.

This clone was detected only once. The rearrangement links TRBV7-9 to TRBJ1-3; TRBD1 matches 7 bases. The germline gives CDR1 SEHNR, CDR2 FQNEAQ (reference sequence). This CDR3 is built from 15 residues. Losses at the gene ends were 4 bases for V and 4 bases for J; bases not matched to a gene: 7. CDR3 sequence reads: CASSYTTGRGNTIYF. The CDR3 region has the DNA TGTGCCAGCAGCTACACGACAGGGCGCGGAAACACCATATATTTT.

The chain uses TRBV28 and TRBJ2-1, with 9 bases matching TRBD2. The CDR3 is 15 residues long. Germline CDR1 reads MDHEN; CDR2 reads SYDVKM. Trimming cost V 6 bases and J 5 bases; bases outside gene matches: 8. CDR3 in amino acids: CASSPGTSPNNEQFF. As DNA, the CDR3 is TGTGCCAGCAGCCCCGGGACTAGCCCAAACAATGAGCAGTTCTTC.

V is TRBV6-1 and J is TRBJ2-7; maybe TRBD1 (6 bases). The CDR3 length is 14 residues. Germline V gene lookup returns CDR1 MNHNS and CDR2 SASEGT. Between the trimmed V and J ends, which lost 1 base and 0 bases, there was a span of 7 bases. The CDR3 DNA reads TGTGCCAGCAGTGAAGGGGACAACTCCTACGAGCAGTACTTC. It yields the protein CASSEGDNSYEQYF.

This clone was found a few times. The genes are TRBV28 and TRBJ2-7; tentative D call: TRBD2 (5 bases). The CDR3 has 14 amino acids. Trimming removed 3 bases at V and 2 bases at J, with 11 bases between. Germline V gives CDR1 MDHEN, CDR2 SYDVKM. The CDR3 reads CASSLFGGPYEQYF. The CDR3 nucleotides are TGTGCCAGCAGTTTGTTTGGCGGGCCCTACGAGCAGTACTTC. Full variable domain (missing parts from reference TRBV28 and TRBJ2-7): DVKVTQSSRYLVKRTGEKVFLECVQDMDHENMFWYRQDPGLGLRLIYFSYDVKMKEKGDIPEGYSVSREKKERFSLILESASTNQTSMYLCASSLFGGPYEQYFGPGTRLTVT.

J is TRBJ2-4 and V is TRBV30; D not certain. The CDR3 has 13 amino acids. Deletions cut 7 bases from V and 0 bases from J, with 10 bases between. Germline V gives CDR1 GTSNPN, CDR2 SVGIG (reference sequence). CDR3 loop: CASGLVAKNIQYF. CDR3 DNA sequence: TGTGCCTCGGGTCTAGTAGCCAAAAACATTCAGTACTTC.

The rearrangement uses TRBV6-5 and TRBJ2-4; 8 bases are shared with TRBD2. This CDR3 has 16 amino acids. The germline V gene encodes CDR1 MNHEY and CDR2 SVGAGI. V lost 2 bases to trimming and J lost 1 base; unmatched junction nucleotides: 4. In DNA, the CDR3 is TGTGCCAGCAGTTACGTGGCGGGAGGTGCCAAAAACATTCAGTACTTC. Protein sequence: CASSYVAGGAKNIQYF.

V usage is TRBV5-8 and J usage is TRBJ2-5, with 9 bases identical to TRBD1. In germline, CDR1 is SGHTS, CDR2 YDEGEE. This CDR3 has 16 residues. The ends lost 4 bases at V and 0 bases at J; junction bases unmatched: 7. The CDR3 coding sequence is TGTGCCAGCAGCCTAGGGACAGGGCCGTACCAAGAGACCCAGTACTTC. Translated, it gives CASSLGTGPYQETQYF.

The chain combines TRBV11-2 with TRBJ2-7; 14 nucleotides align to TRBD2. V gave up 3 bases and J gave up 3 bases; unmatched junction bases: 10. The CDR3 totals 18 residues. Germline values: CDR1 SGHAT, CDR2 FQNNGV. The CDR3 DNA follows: TGTGCCAGCAGCTTGACAGCGAGAGGGACTAGCGGGAGCTACGAGCAGTACTTC. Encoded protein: CASSLTARGTSGSYEQYF.

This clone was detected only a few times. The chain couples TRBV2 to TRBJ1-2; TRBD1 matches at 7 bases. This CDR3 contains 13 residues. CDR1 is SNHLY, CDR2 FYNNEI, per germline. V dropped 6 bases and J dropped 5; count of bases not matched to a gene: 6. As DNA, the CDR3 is TGTGCCAGCAGAGAGGGACAGAGGTATGGCTACACCTTC. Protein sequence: CASREGQRYGYTF.

The CDR3 spells CASTLSRTLNTEAFF. The CDR3 nucleotides are TGTGCCAGCACCCTCTCTCGGACACTAAACACTGAAGCTTTCTTT. V usage is TRBV27 and J usage is TRBJ1-1, with a possible D match to TRBD1 (5 bases). The V end lost 7 bases, the J end lost 2 bases, and 17 bases lay between the germline ends. Germline CDR1 and CDR2: MNHEY and SMNVEV (reference sequence). The CDR3 totals 15 residues.

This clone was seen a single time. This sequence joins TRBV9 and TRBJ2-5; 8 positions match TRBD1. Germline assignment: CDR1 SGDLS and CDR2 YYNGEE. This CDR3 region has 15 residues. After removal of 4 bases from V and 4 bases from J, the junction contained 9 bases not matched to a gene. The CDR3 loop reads CASSSRTGTGETQYF. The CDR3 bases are TGTGCCAGCAGCTCCCGGACAGGGACGGGAGAGACCCAGTACTTC.

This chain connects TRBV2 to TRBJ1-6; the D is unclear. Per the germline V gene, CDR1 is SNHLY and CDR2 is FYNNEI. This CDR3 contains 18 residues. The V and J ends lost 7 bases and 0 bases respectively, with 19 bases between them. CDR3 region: CASKGGPGRSSYNSPLHF. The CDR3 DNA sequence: TGTGCCAGCAAAGGAGGGCCAGGCCGTAGCTCCTATAATTCACCCCTCCACTTT.

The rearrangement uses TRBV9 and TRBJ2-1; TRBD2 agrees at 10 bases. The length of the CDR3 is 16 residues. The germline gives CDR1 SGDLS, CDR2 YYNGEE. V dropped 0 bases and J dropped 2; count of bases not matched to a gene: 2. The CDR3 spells CASSVERGGPYNEQFF. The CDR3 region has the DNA TGTGCCAGCAGCGTAGAGCGGGGGGGCCCCTACAATGAGCAGTTCTTC. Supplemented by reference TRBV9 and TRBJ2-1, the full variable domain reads DSGVTQTPKHLITATGQRVTLRCSPRSGDLSVYWYQQSLDQGLQFLIQYYNGEERAKGNILERFSAQQFPDLHSELNLSSLELGDSALYFCASSVERGGPYNEQFFGPGTRLTVL.

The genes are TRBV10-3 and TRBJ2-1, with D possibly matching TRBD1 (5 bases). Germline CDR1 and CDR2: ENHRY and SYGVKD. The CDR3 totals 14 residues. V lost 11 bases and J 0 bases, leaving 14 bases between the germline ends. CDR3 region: CAVQGHGSYNEQFF. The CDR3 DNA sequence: TGTGCCGTGCAAGGACACGGCTCCTACAATGAGCAGTTCTTC.

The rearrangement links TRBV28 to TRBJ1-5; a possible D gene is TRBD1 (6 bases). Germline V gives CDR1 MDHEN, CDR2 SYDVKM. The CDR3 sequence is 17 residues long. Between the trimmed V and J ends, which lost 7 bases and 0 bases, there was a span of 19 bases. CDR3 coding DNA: TGTGCCAGCATAAGTGGGAGGGGGGCATATAGCAATCAGCCCCAGCATTTT. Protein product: CASISGRGAYSNQPQHF.

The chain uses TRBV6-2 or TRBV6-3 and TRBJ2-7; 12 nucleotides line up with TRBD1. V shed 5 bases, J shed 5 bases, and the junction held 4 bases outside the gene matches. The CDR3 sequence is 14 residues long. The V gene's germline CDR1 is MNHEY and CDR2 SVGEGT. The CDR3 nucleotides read TGTGCCAGCAGTCCGGGACAGGGGGCCGACGAGCAGTACTTC. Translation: CASSPGQGADEQYF.